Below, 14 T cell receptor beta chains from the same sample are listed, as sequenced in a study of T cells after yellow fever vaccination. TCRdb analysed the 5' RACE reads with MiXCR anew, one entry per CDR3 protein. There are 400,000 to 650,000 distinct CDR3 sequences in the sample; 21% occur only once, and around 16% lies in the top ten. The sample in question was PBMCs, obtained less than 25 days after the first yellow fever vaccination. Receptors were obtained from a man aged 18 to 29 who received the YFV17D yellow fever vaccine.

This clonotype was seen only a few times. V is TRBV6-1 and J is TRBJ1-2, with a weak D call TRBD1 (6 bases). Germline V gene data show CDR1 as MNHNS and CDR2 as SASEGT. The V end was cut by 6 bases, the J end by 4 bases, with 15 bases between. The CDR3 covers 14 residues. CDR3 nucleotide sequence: TGTGCCAGCAGGAAGGACAGAAACTCCTATGGCTACACCTTC. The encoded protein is CASRKDRNSYGYTF.

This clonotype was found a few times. CDR3 sequence: CATEGGTIGDTQYF. DNA of the CDR3: TGCGCCACCGAAGGTGGGACAATCGGCGATACGCAGTATTTT. This chain joins TRBV10-2 and TRBJ2-3, with a possible D match to TRBD1 (6 bases). Germline-derived CDR1 and CDR2 are WSHSY and SAAADI. V was clipped by 10 bases and J by 6 bases, with 20 bases between them. CDR3 size: 14 residues.

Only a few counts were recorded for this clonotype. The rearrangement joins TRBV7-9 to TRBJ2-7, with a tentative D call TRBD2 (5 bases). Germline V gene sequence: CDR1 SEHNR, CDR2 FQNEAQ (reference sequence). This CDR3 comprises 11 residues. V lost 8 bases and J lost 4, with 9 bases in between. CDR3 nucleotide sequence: TGTGCCAGCGGGGAGAATTACGAGCAGTACGTC. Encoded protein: CASGENYEQYV.

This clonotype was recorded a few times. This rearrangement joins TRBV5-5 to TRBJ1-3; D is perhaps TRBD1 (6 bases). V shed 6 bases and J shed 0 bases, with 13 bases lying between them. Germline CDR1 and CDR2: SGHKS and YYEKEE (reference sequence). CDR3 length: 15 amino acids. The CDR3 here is CASTPGTYSGNTIYF. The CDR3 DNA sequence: TGTGCCAGCACCCCAGGGACATACTCTGGAAACACCATATATTTT.

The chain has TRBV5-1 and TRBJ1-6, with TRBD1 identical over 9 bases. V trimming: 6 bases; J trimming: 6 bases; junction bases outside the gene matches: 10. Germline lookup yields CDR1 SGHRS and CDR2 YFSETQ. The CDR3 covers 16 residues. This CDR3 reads CASKSVYRGLNSPLHF. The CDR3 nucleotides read TGCGCCAGCAAATCGGTGTACAGGGGGCTTAATTCACCCCTCCACTTT. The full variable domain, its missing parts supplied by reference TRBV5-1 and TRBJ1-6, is KAGVTQTPRYLIKTRGQQVTLSCSPISGHRSVSWYQQTPGQGLQFLFEYFSETQRNKGNFPGRFSGRQFSNSRSEMNVSTLELGDSALYLCASKSVYRGLNSPLHFGNGTRLTVT.

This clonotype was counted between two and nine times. For the CDR3, the DNA is TGCGCCAGCAGCTCCCAAGCTCGACAGGGAGGAGAGACCCAGTACTTC. It codes for CASSSQARQGGETQYF. This sequence joins TRBV5-1 and TRBJ2-5; possible D gene TRBD1, 7 bases. V lost 3 bases to trimming and J lost 4 bases, with 19 bases between them. The length of the CDR3 is 16 residues. The V gene's germline CDR1 is SGHRS and CDR2 YFSETQ.

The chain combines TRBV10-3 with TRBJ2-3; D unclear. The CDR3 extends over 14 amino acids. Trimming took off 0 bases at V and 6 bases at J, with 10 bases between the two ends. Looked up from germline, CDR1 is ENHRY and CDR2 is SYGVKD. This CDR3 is CAISESGAEDTQYF. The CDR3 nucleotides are TGTGCCATCAGTGAGTCAGGCGCCGAGGATACGCAGTATTTT.

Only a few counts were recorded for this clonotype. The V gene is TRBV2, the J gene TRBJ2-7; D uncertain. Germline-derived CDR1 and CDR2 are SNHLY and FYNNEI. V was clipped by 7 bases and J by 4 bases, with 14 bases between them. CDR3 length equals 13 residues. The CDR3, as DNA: TGTGCCAGCAATCAACCAGTCGATTACGAGCAGTACTTC. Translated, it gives CASNQPVDYEQYF. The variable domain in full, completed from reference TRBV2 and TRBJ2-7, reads EPEVTQTPSHQVTQMGQEVILRCVPISNHLYFYWYRQILGQKVEFLVSFYNNEISEKSEIFDDQFSVERPDGSNFTLKIRSTKLEDSAMYFCASNQPVDYEQYFGPGTRLTVT.

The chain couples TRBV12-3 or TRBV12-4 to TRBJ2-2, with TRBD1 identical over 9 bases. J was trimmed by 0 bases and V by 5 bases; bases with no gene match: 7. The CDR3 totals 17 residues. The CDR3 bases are TGTGCCAGCAGTCCCAGGACAGGGGCAACGAACACCGGGGAGCTGTTTTTT. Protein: CASSPRTGATNTGELFF.

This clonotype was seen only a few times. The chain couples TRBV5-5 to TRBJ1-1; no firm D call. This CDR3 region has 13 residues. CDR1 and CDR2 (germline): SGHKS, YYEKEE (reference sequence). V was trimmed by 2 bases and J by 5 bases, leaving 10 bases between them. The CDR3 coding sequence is TGTGCCAGCAGCTTAGTCCCTAGGACTGAAGCTTTCTTT. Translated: CASSLVPRTEAFF.

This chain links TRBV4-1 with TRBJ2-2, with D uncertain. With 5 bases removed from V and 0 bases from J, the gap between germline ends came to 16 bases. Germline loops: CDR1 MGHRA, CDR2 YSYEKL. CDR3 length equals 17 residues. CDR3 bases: TGCGCCAGCAGCTCCAGGCCCCTATGGACGAACACCGGGGAGCTGTTTTTT. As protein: CASSSRPLWTNTGELFF.

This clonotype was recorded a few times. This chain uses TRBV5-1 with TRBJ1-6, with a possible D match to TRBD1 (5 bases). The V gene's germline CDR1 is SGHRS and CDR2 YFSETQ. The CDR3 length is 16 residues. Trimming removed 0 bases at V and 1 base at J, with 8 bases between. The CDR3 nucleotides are TGCGCCAGCAGCTTGGATGGGGCGTCCTATAATTCACCCCTCCACTTT. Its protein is CASSLDGASYNSPLHF.

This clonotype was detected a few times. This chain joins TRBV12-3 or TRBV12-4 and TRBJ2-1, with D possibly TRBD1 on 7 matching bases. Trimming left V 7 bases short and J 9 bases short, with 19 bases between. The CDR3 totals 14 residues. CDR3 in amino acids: CASNYRRQGGEQFF. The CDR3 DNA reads TGTGCCAGCAATTACCGAAGGCAGGGGGGTGAGCAGTTCTTC.

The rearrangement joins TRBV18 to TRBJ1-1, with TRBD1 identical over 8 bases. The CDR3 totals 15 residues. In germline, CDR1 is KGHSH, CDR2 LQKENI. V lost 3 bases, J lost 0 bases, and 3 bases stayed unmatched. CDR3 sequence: CASSPKTGVNTEAFF. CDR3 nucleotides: TGTGCCAGCTCACCCAAGACAGGGGTGAACACTGAAGCTTTCTTT.